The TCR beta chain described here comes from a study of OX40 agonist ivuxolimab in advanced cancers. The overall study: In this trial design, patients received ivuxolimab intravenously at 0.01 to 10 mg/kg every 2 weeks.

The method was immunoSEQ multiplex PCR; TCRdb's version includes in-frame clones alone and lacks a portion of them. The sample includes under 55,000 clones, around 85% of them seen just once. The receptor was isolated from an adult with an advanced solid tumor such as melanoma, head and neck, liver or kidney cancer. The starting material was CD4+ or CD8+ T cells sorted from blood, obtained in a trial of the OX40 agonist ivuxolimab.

The DNA of the CDR3 is TGTGCCAGCAGCCAAGTCGCGGGACAGGGTAGGGGGCACACCGGGGAGCTGTTTTTT. This sequence encodes CASSQVAGQGRGHTGELFF. The chain links TRBV14 to TRBJ2-2, with 9 nucleotides matching TRBD1. Germline V gene sequence: CDR1 SGHDN, CDR2 FVKESK. This CDR3 comprises 19 residues. The J segment lost 3 bases and the V segment lost 1 base, leaving 12 bases of the junction unmatched.